This T cell receptor beta chain was sequenced in a study of response to subunit inactivated influenza vaccine (dated by TCRdb to the late 2010s). Study-level background: To follow how T cells responded to a trivalent subunit inactivated influenza vaccine, the researchers relied on deep quantitative profiling of the T cell receptor repertoire. Broader findings and caveats from the paper: According to the authors, only a limited number of new T cells may be recruited by each seasonal influenza vaccination.

As to this clonotype: Its antigen remains unidentified. No base quality values were provided; no much bigger clone lies one nucleotide off.

The germline V gene (reference sequence) supplies CDR1 DFQATT and CDR2 SNEGSKA. Trimming costs V 0 bases and J 6 bases, and their ends lie 15 bases apart. Counted from cysteine to phenylalanine, this CDR3 has 15 amino acids. Only the CDR3 DNA is retained, 45 bases long and in frame from the first base. The library was made by RT-PCR. TCRdb names Illumina HiSeq 2500 as the instrument used. TCRdb trimmed public reads at Q25 via fastp, called clones via MiXCR and kept in-frame beta chains. Every entry covers one CDR3 protein and lists the most common genes and DNA from its rows. This sample is represented by around 790,000 distinct CDR3 sequences; approximately 21% of them were singletons. Together, the top ten hold about a tenth of the sample.

Material: PBMCs from blood, obtained 4 to 6 days after vaccination. The receptor was isolated from a man aged 50 to 60 who received an inactivated influenza vaccine. Donor details come from another sample of the same person, matched by shared clones. The V and J segments used are TRBV20-1 and TRBJ2-1; possibly the D gene is TRBD1, per 6 matching bases. The CDR3 reads as follows: CSARDQGLDLNEQFF. The nucleotide sequence reads TGCAGTGCTAGAGATCAGGGGCTAGACCTCAATGAGCAGTTCTTC.